The present T cell receptor (beta chain) was sequenced within a study of blood T cell repertoires in COVID-19. Whole-study context: The study drew acute and convalescent COVID-19 samples from the United States, Italy and Spain. From T cells, B-cell-depleted T cells, or PBMCs came the material, which was cDNA or gDNA.

Authors' methods: Estimated nucleated cell counts came from reference gene primer amplification. TCRdb's copy holds only in-frame clones and misses some; the assay was immunoSEQ multiplex PCR. V and J calls and clone size are as listed in that table; D and trimming were resolved from the DNA. The sample records under 50,000 clones, 70% to 90% being singletons. The CDR3 length is 14 residues. The V end was cut by 4 bases, the J end by 1 base, with 10 bases between. Germline CDR1 SEHNR, CDR2 FQNEAQ (reference sequence). The sequencing input was peripheral blood. This chain joins TRBV7-9 and TRBJ2-5; possibly TRBD1 for D (6 bases). This clonotype was obtained from a man in his 70s with active COVID-19. For the CDR3, the DNA is TGTGCCAGCAGCTCGACAGGTACCCAAGAGACCCAGTACTTC. Translation: CASSSTGTQETQYF.